The 12 T cell receptor beta chains below all came from one sample that was sequenced in a study of blood T cell repertoires in COVID-19. Data came from immunoSEQ multiplex PCR; TCRdb stores just in-frame clones and leaves some out. This sample carries roughly 310,000 clones, under 95% of them seen once, and the ten largest clones take around 2.5%. The specimen sequenced was PBMCs or T cells enriched from blood (not recorded which). These receptor sequences come from a man aged 55 to 70 who had recovered from COVID-19.

J is TRBJ2-1 and V is TRBV9; tentative D call: TRBD1 (5 bases). The CDR3 runs 15 residues. The ends were cut back, 3 bases at V and 5 bases at J, with 15 bases in the middle. The V gene's germline CDR1 is SGDLS and CDR2 YYNGEE. The DNA of the CDR3 is TGTGCCAGCAGCGATCAGGGTCTCTTCCACAATGAGCAGTTCTTC. Protein product: CASSDQGLFHNEQFF.

The count of this clone is one. This chain's CDR3 is CASSHPENGMNTEAFF. The CDR3 DNA follows: TGCGCCAGCAGCCACCCTGAAAACGGTATGAACACTGAAGCTTTCTTT. V is TRBV4-1 and J is TRBJ1-1; D ambiguous. The germline gives CDR1 MGHRA, CDR2 YSYEKL. The V gene lost 3 bases and the J gene lost 0 bases, with 14 bases spanning the gap. The CDR3 spans 16 residues.

The chain is built from TRBV18 and TRBJ2-5; 7 bases are a match to TRBD1. Germline assignment: CDR1 KGHSH and CDR2 LQKENI. The junction had 5 bases not matched to a gene; V was cut back by 3 bases and J by 4 bases. The CDR3 is 14 amino acids. In nucleotides, the CDR3 is TGTGCCAGCTCACCCAGGACAGGTAGAGAGACCCAGTACTTC. It codes for CASSPRTGRETQYF.

This rearrangement joins TRBV7-9 to TRBJ2-5; a possible D gene is TRBD2 (6 bases). With 5 bases removed from V and 5 bases from J, the gap between germline ends came to 12 bases. From germline, CDR1 is SEHNR and CDR2 FQNEAQ (reference sequence). The CDR3 is 13 amino acids. CDR3 in amino acids: CASSPPLAETQYF. CDR3 nucleotides: TGTGCCAGCAGCCCCCCTCTAGCGGAGACCCAGTACTTC.

The chain uses TRBV4-2 and TRBJ1-1; 7 bases are a match to TRBD1. J lost 2 bases, V lost 4 bases, and 4 bases had no gene match. Germline values: CDR1 LGHNA, CDR2 YNFKEQ. The CDR3 runs to 14 residues. The CDR3 spells CASSLDRLNTEAFF. CDR3 DNA: TGTGCCAGCAGCCTGGACAGGCTAAACACTGAAGCTTTCTTT.

The chain recombines TRBV4-1 with TRBJ1-2; weak D call: TRBD1 (5 bases). Trimming left V 1 base short and J 8 bases short, with 20 bases between. There are 16 residues in the CDR3. CDR1 is MGHRA, CDR2 YSYEKL, per germline. CDR3 bases: TGCGCCAGCAGCCAAGTCTTGGGCAGGGATATGGCGGGCTACACCTTC. It codes for CASSQVLGRDMAGYTF.

The V and J genes are TRBV3-1 (or the pseudogene TRBV3-2) and TRBJ2-5; a weak D match, TRBD1 (6 bases). CDR1 LGHDT and CDR2 YNNKEL come from the germline V gene (reference sequence). CDR3 length equals 16 residues. Between the trimmed V and J ends, which lost 4 bases and 0 bases, there was a span of 15 bases. The CDR3 sequence: CASSRQGHSYQETQYF. The CDR3 DNA reads as TGTGCCAGCAGCCGCCAGGGACATTCGTACCAAGAGACCCAGTACTTC.

V gene TRBV11-2 combines with J gene TRBJ2-7; the D gene is possibly TRBD2 (5 bases). This CDR3 contains 12 residues. The V gene lost 5 bases and the J gene lost 2 bases, with 7 bases spanning the gap. Germline CDR1 is SGHAT and CDR2 is FQNNGV. The CDR3 loop is CASSPGTYEQYF. The CDR3 DNA reads as TGTGCCAGCAGCCCCGGGACCTACGAGCAGTACTTC.

V and J are TRBV5-4 and TRBJ2-2; 7 nucleotides line up with TRBD1. Germline trimming cut 2 bases from V and 5 bases from J; bases unmatched to any gene: 6. The CDR3 spans 15 residues. CDR1 is SGHNT and CDR2 is YYREEE in the germline V gene (reference sequence). DNA of the CDR3: TGTGCCAGCAGCTTTAGAGGGGGCAGGACCGGGGAGCTGTTTTTT. Its protein product is CASSFRGGRTGELFF.

The chain carries TRBV6-2 or TRBV6-3 and TRBJ1-1; a possible D gene is TRBD1 (6 bases). The CDR3 is 14 residues long. CDR1 and CDR2 from the germline V gene are MNHEY and SVGEGT. V dropped 3 bases and J dropped 2 bases, with 10 bases sitting between them. The CDR3 coding sequence is TGTGCCAGCAGTTATGGACAGACCAACACTGAAGCTTTCTTT. It specifies CASSYGQTNTEAFF.

V and J are TRBV30 and TRBJ1-6; D may be TRBD1 (6 bases). Germline V gene sequence: CDR1 GTSNPN, CDR2 SVGIG (reference sequence). This CDR3 region has 15 residues. V was pared by 4 bases and J by 5 bases, with 15 bases between. The CDR3 nucleotides read TGTGCCTGGAATGGACAGATCACAAATAATTCACCCCTCCACTTT. This sequence encodes CAWNGQITNNSPLHF.

The CDR3 region has the DNA TGTGCCAGCAGCCAATCGGGGCAGGGGAACGAAAAACTGTTTTTT. Translated: CASSQSGQGNEKLFF. The chain combines TRBV16 with TRBJ1-4, with D possibly matching TRBD1 (6 bases). CDR3 length: 15 residues. CDR1 KGHSY and CDR2 FQNENV come from the germline V gene. V lost 0 bases and J 8 bases, leaving 13 bases between the germline ends.